Below are 8 T cell receptor beta chains sequenced from a single sample in a study of shared clonotypes between healthy human individuals. Sequencing was performed with immunoSEQ multiplex PCR; in TCRdb, only in-frame clones are kept and a portion is missing. The table records 2 million to 2.5 million clones, 85% to 95% of them present only once. Sequenced sample: naive CD4+ T cells sorted from blood. Subset in this sample: CD45RA+ positively selected. These TCRs come from a man between 18 and 35 years old in good health.

J is TRBJ2-7 and V is TRBV18; D might be TRBD1 (5 bases). V lost 3 bases and J 6 bases, leaving 9 bases between the germline ends. Germline V gives CDR1 KGHSH, CDR2 LQKENI. The CDR3 extends over 12 amino acids. The CDR3 sequence: CASSPSQGEQYF. CDR3 DNA sequence: TGTGCCAGCTCACCGTCTCAGGGCGAGCAGTACTTC.

This clone was counted between two and nine times. The chain is built from TRBV28 and TRBJ1-4, with D possibly matching TRBD1 (6 bases). The V gene lost 3 bases and the J gene lost 7 bases, with 15 bases spanning the gap. CDR1 MDHEN and CDR2 SYDVKM come from the germline V gene. The CDR3 covers 15 residues. CDR3 in DNA: TGTGCCAGCAGTTTGCGGGGGGCGGGATCTGAAAAACTGTTTTTT. It translates to CASSLRGAGSEKLFF.

On this clone itself: Other DNA sequences in this specimen translate into the identical CDR3. The V and J genes are TRBV2 and TRBJ2-3; TRBD1 aligns across 7 bases. Trimming cost V 8 bases and J 3 bases; bases outside gene matches: 5. CDR1 is SNHLY, CDR2 FYNNEI, per germline. The CDR3 is 13 residues long. The CDR3 coding sequence is TGTGCCAGCTCCCGACAGGGAACAGATACGCAGTATTTT. Translating gives CASSRQGTDTQYF.

Points on this clone: Other DNA variants within this sample encode the same CDR3. The genes are TRBV5-1 and TRBJ1-3; no reliable D call. Germline CDR1 and CDR2: SGHRS and YFSETQ. Trimming pared 0 bases from V and 0 bases from J, leaving 7 bases between. The CDR3 is made up of 15 amino acids. The CDR3 region is CASSLDRSSGNTIYF. CDR3 nucleotides: TGCGCCAGCAGCTTGGATAGAAGCTCTGGAAACACCATATATTTT.

The rearrangement links TRBV7-9 to TRBJ2-3; D may be TRBD1 (6 bases). Germline V gene data show CDR1 as SEHNR and CDR2 as FQNEAQ (reference sequence). V was cut by 5 bases and J by 6 bases, with 12 bases left in between. This CDR3 contains 13 residues. CDR3 sequence reads: CASSRLQGDTQYF. DNA for the CDR3: TGTGCCAGCAGCCGCCTTCAGGGGGATACGCAGTATTTT.

The V gene is TRBV29-1, the J gene TRBJ2-5; 15 nucleotides agree with TRBD2. J lost 5 bases, V lost 1 base, and 5 bases had no gene match. Germline CDR1 reads SQVTM; CDR2 reads ANQGSEA. This CDR3 is built from 16 residues. This chain's CDR3 is CSVEGPGLAGGETQYF. The DNA of the CDR3 is TGCAGCGTTGAAGGACCGGGACTAGCGGGAGGTGAGACCCAGTACTTC.

The V and J genes are TRBV6-1 and TRBJ2-2; possible D gene TRBD1, 6 bases. The CDR3 totals 15 residues. V was pared by 4 bases and J by 0 bases, with 9 bases between. CDR1 is MNHNS, CDR2 SASEGT, per germline. The DNA for the CDR3 is TGTGCCAGCAGTGTTCAGGGGCCGAACACCGGGGAGCTGTTTTTT. It encodes CASSVQGPNTGELFF.

The chain is built from TRBV11-2 and TRBJ2-2; TRBD1 or TRBD2 may be the D gene (6 bases each). The CDR3 spans 13 residues. Germline assignment: CDR1 SGHAT and CDR2 FQNNGV. V gave up 5 bases and J gave up 9 bases, with 13 bases separating them. This CDR3 reads CASSTSRGRELFF. CDR3 DNA sequence: TGTGCCAGCAGCACTAGCCGGGGGCGGGAGCTGTTTTTT. The full variable domain, rest sourced from reference TRBV11-2 and TRBJ2-2, is EAGVAQSPRYKIIEKRQSVAFWCNPISGHATLYWYQQILGQGPKLLIQFQNNGVVDDSQLPKDRFSAERLKGVDSTLKIQPAKLEDSAVYLCASSTSRGRELFFGEGSRLTVL.